One sample yielded the 9 T cell receptor beta chains listed below, sequenced in a study of cytotoxic CD8 clonotypes in ibrutinib-treated CLL. The repertoire was sequenced with immunoSEQ multiplex PCR; TCRdb's copy has only in-frame clones and lacks some. The repertoire has 68,000 or so clones, more than 60% of them found once; the top ten carry roughly 6%. The sequencing here drew on PBMCs, taken after 12 months of ibrutinib treatment. These TCRs come from a human donor with chronic lymphocytic leukemia.

This chain connects TRBV30 to TRBJ2-7; the D gene is possibly TRBD1 (5 bases). Trimming took 4 bases from V and 6 from J, leaving 16 bases between them. The CDR3 has 13 amino acids. The V gene's germline CDR1 is GTSNPN and CDR2 SVGIG (reference sequence). The CDR3 is CAWMWQGPGEQYF. DNA of the CDR3: TGTGCCTGGATGTGGCAGGGTCCTGGCGAGCAGTACTTC.

The J gene is TRBJ2-5, the V gene TRBV2; TRBD1 matches 7 bases. V lost 5 bases to trimming and J lost 4 bases; unmatched junction nucleotides: 10. The CDR3 has 15 amino acids. Germline values: CDR1 SNHLY, CDR2 FYNNEI. The CDR3 DNA sequence: TGTGCCAGCAGTAGGCAGGGACAGTCAGGAGAGACCCAGTACTTC. Translated, it gives CASSRQGQSGETQYF.

The chain links TRBV18 to TRBJ2-5; 9 bases are shared with TRBD1. There are 16 residues in the CDR3. The V gene's germline CDR1 is KGHSH and CDR2 LQKENI. Germline trimming cut 5 bases from V and 5 bases from J; bases unmatched to any gene: 12. CDR3 coding DNA: TGTGCCAGCTCATCACTTTCTACAGGGGGCGGGGAGACCCAGTACTTC. Its protein product is CASSSLSTGGGETQYF.

The chain is built from TRBV19 and TRBJ1-1; no reliable D call. V lost 5 bases, J lost 4 bases, and 17 bases lay in between. The CDR3 has 15 residues. The germline V gene encodes CDR1 LNHDA and CDR2 SQIVND (reference sequence). The CDR3 DNA sequence: TGTGCCAGTAGTTCGAGGGCTTTTTTTGGCACTGAAGCTTTCTTT. It codes for CASSSRAFFGTEAFF. Full variable domain (rest looked up from reference TRBV19 and TRBJ1-1): DGGITQSPKYLFRKEGQNVTLSCEQNLNHDAMYWYRQDPGQGLRLIYYSQIVNDFQKGDIAEGYSVSREKKESFPLTVTSAQKNPTAFYLCASSSRAFFGTEAFFGQGTRLTVV.

The rearrangement links TRBV6-5 to TRBJ2-1; the match to TRBD1 covers 12 bases. This CDR3 is built from 16 residues. Germline trimming cut 2 bases from V and 2 bases from J; bases unmatched to any gene: 1. The germline CDR1 and CDR2 sequences are MNHEY and SVGAGI. CDR3 sequence: CASSYGTGGTYNEQFF. In nucleotides, the CDR3 is TGTGCCAGCAGTTACGGGACAGGGGGCACCTACAATGAGCAGTTCTTC.

The rearrangement links TRBV11-3 to TRBJ2-7; D remains unclear. Germline lookup yields CDR1 SGHNT and CDR2 YENEEA. The CDR3 has 10 residues. V lost 0 bases to trimming and J lost 12 bases, with 6 bases between them. CDR3: CASSLEASYF. For the CDR3, the DNA is TGTGCCAGCAGCTTAGAGGCCTCGTACTTC.

The rearrangement uses TRBV4-2 and TRBJ1-6; TRBD1 matches at 7 bases. The J segment lost 8 bases and the V segment lost 1 base, leaving 5 bases of the junction unmatched. The CDR3 covers 15 residues. CDR1 and CDR2 (germline): LGHNA, YNFKEQ. Written as DNA, the CDR3 is TGTGCCAGCAGCCAAGGCGAAGGGGGCGATTCACCCCTCCACTTT. This translates into CASSQGEGGDSPLHF.

This clone has just a few counts. The chain combines TRBV21-1 with TRBJ2-4; the DNA was not compared with TRBD1, the D call given in the table. TRBV21-1 is assigned pseudogene status. The CDR3 extends over 18 amino acids. CDR3 nucleotides: TGTGCCAGCCTCAGGGCCGGTGACAGGACGCTAGCCAAAAACATTCAGTACTTC. This encodes CASLRAGDRTLAKNIQYF.

The chain recombines TRBV11-2 with TRBJ1-2; D not resolved. The V end was cut by 4 bases, the J end by 3 bases, with 6 bases between. The CDR3 covers 12 residues. The germline CDR1 and CDR2 sequences are SGHAT and FQNNGV. The chain's CDR3 is CASSWTYYGYTF. In nucleotides, the CDR3 is TGTGCCAGCAGCTGGACGTACTATGGCTACACCTTC.